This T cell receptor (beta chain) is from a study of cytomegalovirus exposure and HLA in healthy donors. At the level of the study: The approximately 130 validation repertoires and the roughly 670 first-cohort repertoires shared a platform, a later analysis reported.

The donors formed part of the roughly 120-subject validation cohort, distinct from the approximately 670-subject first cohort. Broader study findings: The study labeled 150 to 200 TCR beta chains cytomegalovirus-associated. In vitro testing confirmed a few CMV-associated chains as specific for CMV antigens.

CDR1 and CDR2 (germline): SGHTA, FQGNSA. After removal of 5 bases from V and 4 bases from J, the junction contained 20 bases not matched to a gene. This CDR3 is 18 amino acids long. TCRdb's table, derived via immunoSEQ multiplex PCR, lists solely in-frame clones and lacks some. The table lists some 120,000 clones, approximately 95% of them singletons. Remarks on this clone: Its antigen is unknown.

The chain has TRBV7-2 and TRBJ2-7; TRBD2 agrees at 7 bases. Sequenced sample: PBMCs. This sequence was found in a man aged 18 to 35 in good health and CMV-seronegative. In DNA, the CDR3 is TGTGCCAGCAGCCCCGGAGAAGGTTGGGCTAGCGGAGCTTACGAGCAGTACTTC. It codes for CASSPGEGWASGAYEQYF.